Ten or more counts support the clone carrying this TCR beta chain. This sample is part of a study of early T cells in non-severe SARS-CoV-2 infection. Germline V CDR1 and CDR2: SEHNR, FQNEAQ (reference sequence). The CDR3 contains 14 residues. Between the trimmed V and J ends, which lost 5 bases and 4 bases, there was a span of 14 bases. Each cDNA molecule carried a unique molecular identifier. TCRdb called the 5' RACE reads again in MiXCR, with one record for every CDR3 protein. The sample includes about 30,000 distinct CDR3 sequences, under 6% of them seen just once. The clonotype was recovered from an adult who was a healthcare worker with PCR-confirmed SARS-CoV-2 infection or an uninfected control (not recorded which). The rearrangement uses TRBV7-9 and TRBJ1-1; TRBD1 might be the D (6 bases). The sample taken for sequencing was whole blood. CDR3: CASSIRDKTTEAFF. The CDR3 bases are TGTGCCAGCAGCATACGGGACAAAACCACTGAAGCTTTCTTT.